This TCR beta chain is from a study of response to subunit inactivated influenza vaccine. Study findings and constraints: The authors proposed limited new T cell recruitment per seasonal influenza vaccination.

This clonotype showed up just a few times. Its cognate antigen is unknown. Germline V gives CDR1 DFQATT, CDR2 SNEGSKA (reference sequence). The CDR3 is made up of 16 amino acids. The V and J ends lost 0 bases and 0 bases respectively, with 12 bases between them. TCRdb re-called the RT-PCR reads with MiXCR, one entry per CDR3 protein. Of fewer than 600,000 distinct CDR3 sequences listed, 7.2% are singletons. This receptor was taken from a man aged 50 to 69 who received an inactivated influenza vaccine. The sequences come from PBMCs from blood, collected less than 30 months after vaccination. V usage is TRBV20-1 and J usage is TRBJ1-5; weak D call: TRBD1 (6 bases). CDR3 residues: CSARDEQGISNQPQHF. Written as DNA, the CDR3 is TGCAGTGCTAGAGATGAGCAGGGGATTAGCAATCAGCCCCAGCATTTT.